The rows below give T cell receptor beta chains drawn from one sample of a study of T cell changes during pregnancy in multiple sclerosis. Sequencing used immunoSEQ multiplex PCR; TCRdb keeps in-frame clones, though not all of them. The table shows tens of thousands of clones, with approximately 94% occurring only once. The sample in question was CD8+ T cells from peripheral blood mononuclear cells, obtained after pregnancy. These receptors were obtained from a female donor with multiple sclerosis, enrolled in a pregnancy study. Both conserved end residues are part of each CDR3. D genes are given only for firm matches. The listing skips clone size in some rows; elsewhere it reads once, few, many or a size class.

-	TRBV4-1	TRBJ2-7	-	TGCGCCAGCAGCCAAGATCCGGGGGACGAGCAGTACTTC	CASSQDPGDEQYF
-	TRBV30	TRBJ2-1	-	TGTGCCTGGAGTGTTACGGTGAGCTCCTACAATGAGCAGTTCTTC	CAWSVTVSSYNEQFF
once	TRBV21-1	TRBJ2-4	-	TGTGCCAGCAGCAAGGGGGGGAGGCGGAAAAACATTCAGTACTTC	CASSKGGRRKNIQYF
-	TRBV5-5	TRBJ2-1	-	TGTGCCAGCAGCTTGGGACAGGTCCTAGATGAGCAGTTCTTC	CASSLGQVLDEQFF
-	TRBV27	TRBJ2-1	TRBD2	TGTGCCAGCAGTTTCGCTAGCGGGAGGGGCTACAATGAGCAGTTCTTC	CASSFASGRGYNEQFF
-	TRBV28	TRBJ2-1	TRBD2	TGTGCCAGCAGTCCACTAGCGGGAGGGCAAAATGAGCAGTTCTTC	CASSPLAGGQNEQFF
-	TRBV2	TRBJ2-7	-	TGTGCCAGCTCGAGCTGGAGAACCTACGAGCAGTACTTC	CASSSWRTYEQYF
-	TRBV7-9	TRBJ1-1	-	TGTGCCAGCAGCTTAGTGGCAGGGAGGACTGAAGCTTTCTTT	CASSLVAGRTEAFF
-	TRBV19	TRBJ2-5	TRBD2	TGTGCCAGAAAAGCGGGAGTGGAGACCCAGTACTTC	CARKAGVETQYF
-	TRBV6-1	TRBJ2-1	TRBD2	TGTGCCAGCAGTGGGTGGGGGACTAGCGGGTCCTACAATGAGCAGTTCTTC	CASSGWGTSGSYNEQFF
-	TRBV5-1	TRBJ1-1	-	TGCGCCAGCAGCTCCAACAAACCGGGAGGAAGAGGGACTGAAGCTTTCTTT	CASSSNKPGGRGTEAFF
-	TRBV4-3	TRBJ2-7	-	TGCGCCAGCAGCCAAGATTTGCGCCCCTACGAGCAGTACTTC	CASSQDLRPYEQYF
-	TRBV9	TRBJ2-1	-	TGTGCCAGCAGCGTAGGGGGGGGCCAAAGCTCCTACAATGAGCAGTTCTTC	CASSVGGGQSSYNEQFF
-	TRBV19	TRBJ1-1	-	TGTGCCAGTAGTATAGGACTTTCGGAAGCTTTCTTT	CASSIGLSEAFF
-	TRBV6-4	TRBJ2-2	-	TGTGCCAGCAGTGACTCCGTTGCGGACTGGAACACCGGGGAGCTGTTTTTT	CASSDSVADWNTGELFF
-	TRBV10-2	TRBJ2-1	TRBD2	TGCGCCAGCACGGGGGGAAATGAGCAGTTCTTC	CASTGGNEQFF
once	TRBV14	TRBJ2-3	TRBD2	TGTGCCAGCAGCCAAGATTTAAACTTCGGACTAGCGGGAGGGACATTGAACACAGATACGCAGTATTTT	CASSQDLNFGLAGGTLNTDTQYF
-	TRBV27	TRBJ1-2	-	TGTGCCAGCAGCTACGGTCCTAACTATGGCTACACCTTC	CASSYGPNYGYTF
-	TRBV5-4	TRBJ2-7	TRBD2	TGTGCCAGCAGCTTCGGGCTAGCGGGGAACGAGCAGTACTTC	CASSFGLAGNEQYF
-	TRBV23-1	TRBJ2-6	TRBD1	TGCGCCAGCAGTCAAGGCGTGGACAGGGTGGAAAACTCTGGGGCCAACGTCCTGACTTTC	CASSQGVDRVENSGANVLTF
once	TRBV27	TRBJ1-4	-	TGTGCCAGCAGTCTGTGGATGGAGGAAAAACTGTTTTTT	CASSLWMEEKLFF
-	TRBV6-6	TRBJ1-2	TRBD1	TGTGCCAGCACCCGGGACAGTGAGAACTATGGCTACACCTTC	CASTRDSENYGYTF
-	TRBV2	TRBJ1-1	-	TGTGCCAGCAGTGACCCGTTGCAGCGCCTGGGCACTGAAGCTTTCTTT	CASSDPLQRLGTEAFF
-	TRBV11-3	TRBJ2-3	-	TGTGCCAGCAGCTTACGGGGCACAGATACGCAGTATTTT	CASSLRGTDTQYF
-	TRBV2	TRBJ2-1	TRBD2	TGTGCCAGCCGGGGGATGGGTCGCGGGAGTGTCGATGAGCAGTTCTTC	CASRGMGRGSVDEQFF
-	TRBV4-1	TRBJ1-4	-	TGCGCCAGCAGCCGAGTTGCAACTAATGAAAAACTGTTTTTT	CASSRVATNEKLFF
-	TRBV19	TRBJ2-3	-	TGTGCCAGTAGTTCCTCCGGGACTAGCACAGATACGCAGTATTTT	CASSSSGTSTDTQYF
-	TRBV11-3	TRBJ2-7	-	TGTGCCAGCAGCTCCGGACAAGGCTACGAGCAGTACTTC	CASSSGQGYEQYF
-	TRBV14	TRBJ2-1	TRBD1	TGTGCCAGCAGCCAATTGACAGGGAATGAGCAGTTCTTC	CASSQLTGNEQFF
-	TRBV6-1	TRBJ1-3	TRBD1	TGTGCCAGCAGTGATCCCGGGACAGGGGACGCTGGAAACACCATATATTTT	CASSDPGTGDAGNTIYF